Listed below are T cell receptor beta chains from one sample, sequenced in a study of breast tumors, draining lymph nodes, adjacent tissues. TCRdb reprocessed the multiplex PCR reads via MiXCR and lists one record per CDR3 protein. This table holds about 180,000 distinct CDR3 sequences, roughly 30% found once. Sequencing used axillary lymph node tissue. The receptors come from a female donor with breast cancer. Some clones in this sample may be carry-over from other donors' samples. The CDR3 runs from the conserved cysteine through the conserved F or W. D genes are given only for firm matches. Clone size is stated in some rows and not others, as once, few, many or a class when expanded.

abundance: many
d_gene: -
j_gene: TRBJ2-1
v_gene: TRBV19
CDR3nt: TGTGCCAGTAGTATGGAGGGCTGGGAGCAGTTCTTC
CDR3aa: CASSMEGWEQFF

abundance: many
d_gene: -
j_gene: TRBJ1-5
v_gene: TRBV12-3/TRBV12-4
CDR3nt: TGTGCCAGCTCTTCTCTTGCGGGGCCTGGCCAGCCCCAGCATTTT
CDR3aa: CASSSLAGPGQPQHF

abundance: many
d_gene: -
j_gene: TRBJ2-2
v_gene: TRBV14
CDR3nt: TGTGCCAGCAGCCAACGGGCTCAGGGTGGGAACACCGGGGAGCTGTTTTTT
CDR3aa: CASSQRAQGGNTGELFF

abundance: many
d_gene: -
j_gene: TRBJ2-7
v_gene: TRBV27
CDR3nt: TGTGCCAGCAGTTTACGACTGGAAATGTCCTACGAGCAGTACTTC
CDR3aa: CASSLRLEMSYEQYF

abundance: many
d_gene: TRBD2
j_gene: TRBJ2-1
v_gene: TRBV20-1
CDR3nt: TGCAGTGCTAGGGTAGCGGGGGGTTTCTACAATGAGCAGTTCTTC
CDR3aa: CSARVAGGFYNEQFF

abundance: -
d_gene: TRBD2
j_gene: TRBJ2-5
v_gene: TRBV6-2/TRBV6-3
CDR3nt: TGTGCCAGCAGTTATGCTAGCGGGGGTCGAGAGACCCAGTACTTC
CDR3aa: CASSYASGGRETQYF

abundance: many
d_gene: -
j_gene: TRBJ2-1
v_gene: TRBV20-1
CDR3nt: TGCAGTGCTTTTGCAGGGGGGAATGAGCAGTTCTTC
CDR3aa: CSAFAGGNEQFF

abundance: -
d_gene: TRBD2
j_gene: TRBJ2-1
v_gene: TRBV5-1
CDR3nt: TGCGCCAGCAGCTTGGGGCCGGGACTAGCGGGGGTCAATGAGCAGTTCTTC
CDR3aa: CASSLGPGLAGVNEQFF

abundance: -
d_gene: -
j_gene: TRBJ1-5
v_gene: TRBV7-4
CDR3nt: TGTGCCAGCAGCCAGCAACCGAGCAATCAGCCCCAGCATTTT
CDR3aa: CASSQQPSNQPQHF

abundance: few
d_gene: TRBD2
j_gene: TRBJ2-7
v_gene: TRBV6-5
CDR3nt: TGTGCCAGCAGTTCCCTCGTCGTGACGGGAGGGGTCCGAAACGAGCAGTACTTC
CDR3aa: CASSSLVVTGGVRNEQYF

abundance: many
d_gene: TRBD2
j_gene: TRBJ2-3
v_gene: TRBV10-3
CDR3nt: TGTGCCATCAGTGGGCGGGGGGGCACAGATACGCAGTATTTT
CDR3aa: CAISGRGGTDTQYF

abundance: -
d_gene: TRBD2
j_gene: TRBJ2-3
v_gene: TRBV2
CDR3nt: TGTGCCAGCAGCCTAGCGGGGGGGCGGGCAGATACGCAGTATTTT
CDR3aa: CASSLAGGRADTQYF

abundance: many
d_gene: -
j_gene: TRBJ2-3
v_gene: TRBV9
CDR3nt: TGTGCCAGCAGCGTAGAAGGGGTGGGAGATACGCAGTATTTT
CDR3aa: CASSVEGVGDTQYF

abundance: once
d_gene: TRBD2
j_gene: TRBJ2-1
v_gene: TRBV2
CDR3nt: TGTGCCAGCAGTGAACTAGCGGGCAGGAACAATGAGCAGTTCTTC
CDR3aa: CASSELAGRNNEQFF

abundance: many
d_gene: -
j_gene: TRBJ2-2
v_gene: TRBV18
CDR3nt: TGTGCCAGCTCACCACAACATATCAACACCGGGGAGCTGTTTTTT
CDR3aa: CASSPQHINTGELFF

abundance: many
d_gene: TRBD2
j_gene: TRBJ2-6
v_gene: TRBV9
CDR3nt: TGTGCCAGCACTTCCCAGCGGGAGAGCGGGGCCAACGTCCTGACTTTC
CDR3aa: CASTSQRESGANVLTF

abundance: -
d_gene: -
j_gene: TRBJ2-7
v_gene: TRBV10-3
CDR3nt: TGTGTCATCGCGCATGCAGGTTACTTCCTGGTCTGGGGGCAGTACTTC
CDR3aa: CVIAHAGYFLVWGQYF

abundance: many
d_gene: -
j_gene: TRBJ1-4
v_gene: TRBV10-3
CDR3nt: TGTGCCATCAGCAAGGACAGAACTAATGAAAAACTGTTTTTT
CDR3aa: CAISKDRTNEKLFF

abundance: few
d_gene: -
j_gene: TRBJ1-1
v_gene: TRBV27
CDR3nt: TGTGCCAGCAGTTGGATGGGCAGGGACACTGAAGCTTTCTTT
CDR3aa: CASSWMGRDTEAFF

abundance: -
d_gene: -
j_gene: TRBJ2-2
v_gene: TRBV3-1
CDR3nt: TGTGCCAGCAGCTTTACCCCCGGCGGGGAGCTGTTTTTT
CDR3aa: CASSFTPGGELFF

abundance: many
d_gene: -
j_gene: TRBJ1-2
v_gene: TRBV5-8
CDR3nt: TGTGCCAGCAGCCAAACGCGGTTGAGGCTGAAGGGCTACACCTTC
CDR3aa: CASSQTRLRLKGYTF

abundance: many
d_gene: -
j_gene: TRBJ2-7
v_gene: TRBV10-3
CDR3nt: TGTGCCATCAGTGATATCGGGACAAAAAGAGGTTACGAGCAGTACTTC
CDR3aa: CAISDIGTKRGYEQYF

abundance: -
d_gene: TRBD1
j_gene: TRBJ1-5
v_gene: TRBV2
CDR3nt: TGTGCCAGCAGTGCCTCCGGGACAGGGGCGGGCTGGCCCCAGCATTTT
CDR3aa: CASSASGTGAGWPQHF

abundance: many
d_gene: -
j_gene: TRBJ1-6
v_gene: TRBV4-2
CDR3nt: TGTGCCAGCAGCCCACCCCGGGAAAATTCACCCCTCCACTTT
CDR3aa: CASSPPRENSPLHF

abundance: few
d_gene: -
j_gene: TRBJ1-2
v_gene: TRBV18
CDR3nt: TGTGCCAGCTCACCCCCCCGAGTGGAGGAGTATCATGGCTACACCTTC
CDR3aa: CASSPPRVEEYHGYTF

abundance: many
d_gene: -
j_gene: TRBJ2-3
v_gene: TRBV14
CDR3nt: TGTGCCAGCAGCCAGCCCTGGGGGGGCACAGATACGCAGTATTTT
CDR3aa: CASSQPWGGTDTQYF

abundance: -
d_gene: -
j_gene: TRBJ1-5
v_gene: TRBV12-3/TRBV12-4
CDR3nt: -
CDR3aa: CASTTNTDTQYFGPGQPQHF

abundance: -
d_gene: TRBD1
j_gene: TRBJ1-2
v_gene: TRBV25-1
CDR3nt: TGTGCCAGCTCCCCGTTCCTCAAAACCGGGACAGACATCATCGTTAACTATGGCTACACCTTC
CDR3aa: CASSPFLKTGTDIIVNYGYTF

abundance: many
d_gene: -
j_gene: TRBJ2-3
v_gene: TRBV20-1
CDR3nt: TGCAGTGCCCAACCGTCCCCTGGGAGCGGGTGGGACACAGATACGCAGTATTTT
CDR3aa: CSAQPSPGSGWDTDTQYF

abundance: many
d_gene: -
j_gene: TRBJ2-2
v_gene: TRBV2
CDR3nt: TGTGCCAGCAGGACAGAGCCCGCTGACACCGGGGAGCTGTTTTTT
CDR3aa: CASRTEPADTGELFF

abundance: many
d_gene: TRBD2
j_gene: TRBJ2-7
v_gene: TRBV7-2
CDR3nt: TGTGCCAGCAGCTTATCCCCCTCATGGGGCGGGAGATACTACGAGCAGTACTTC
CDR3aa: CASSLSPSWGGRYYEQYF

abundance: many
d_gene: -
j_gene: TRBJ1-2
v_gene: TRBV16
CDR3nt: TGTGCCAGCAGCAACATGGACGACTATGGCTACACCTTC
CDR3aa: CASSNMDDYGYTF

abundance: -
d_gene: TRBD1
j_gene: TRBJ1-6
v_gene: TRBV6-5
CDR3nt: TGTGCCAGCAGAGAAAAACAGGGGTCCTCACCCCTCCACTTT
CDR3aa: CASREKQGSSPLHF

abundance: many
d_gene: -
j_gene: TRBJ2-7
v_gene: TRBV5-6
CDR3nt: TGTGCCAGCAGCTTGGTTGGGGCGCGATGGGTCGAGCAGTACTTC
CDR3aa: CASSLVGARWVEQYF

abundance: -
d_gene: TRBD2
j_gene: TRBJ2-1
v_gene: TRBV10-3
CDR3nt: TGTGCCATCAGGCTAGCGGGGTACAATGAGCAGTTCTTC
CDR3aa: CAIRLAGYNEQFF

abundance: -
d_gene: -
j_gene: TRBJ2-1
v_gene: TRBV12-3/TRBV12-4
CDR3nt: TGTGCCAGCAGTGCCACCCCCGGGGCAGGGATCTATGGCTACAATGAGCAGTTCTTC
CDR3aa: CASSATPGAGIYGYNEQFF

abundance: -
d_gene: -
j_gene: TRBJ1-5
v_gene: TRBV6-2/TRBV6-3
CDR3nt: TGTGCCAGCAGTCCCGGGGGGACGGTTGCGCAGCCCCAGCATTTT
CDR3aa: CASSPGGTVAQPQHF

abundance: once
d_gene: -
j_gene: TRBJ2-2
v_gene: TRBV6-1
CDR3nt: TGTGCCAGCAGGCGGTTTCTCACCGGGGAGCTGTTTTTT
CDR3aa: CASRRFLTGELFF

abundance: many
d_gene: TRBD2
j_gene: TRBJ2-1
v_gene: TRBV15
CDR3nt: TGTGCCACCAGCAACCCAGCGGGAGGTGCCAATGAGCAGTTCTTC
CDR3aa: CATSNPAGGANEQFF

abundance: many
d_gene: -
j_gene: TRBJ1-2
v_gene: TRBV4-1
CDR3nt: TGCGCCAGCAGCCAAGATCGACACTCTTCAAGGCTCTATGGCTACACCTTC
CDR3aa: CASSQDRHSSRLYGYTF

abundance: -
d_gene: -
j_gene: TRBJ1-1
v_gene: TRBV19
CDR3nt: TGTGCCAGTAGTATGGAAACAGTTAACACTGAAGCTTTCTTT
CDR3aa: CASSMETVNTEAFF

abundance: -
d_gene: TRBD1
j_gene: TRBJ2-7
v_gene: TRBV20-1
CDR3nt: TGCAGTGCCAGTAGTACTCAAACCGGGACAGTTTACGAGCAGTACTTT
CDR3aa: CSASSTQTGTVYEQYF

abundance: many
d_gene: TRBD1
j_gene: TRBJ1-2
v_gene: TRBV3-1
CDR3nt: TGTGCCAGCAGCCCCACAGGGGGGAGTTCTGGCTACACCTTC
CDR3aa: CASSPTGGSSGYTF

abundance: many
d_gene: TRBD1
j_gene: TRBJ2-1
v_gene: TRBV7-9
CDR3nt: TGTGCCAGCAGCTCAAATCGTGGGACAGGGAGTAATGAGCAGTTCTTC
CDR3aa: CASSSNRGTGSNEQFF

abundance: many
d_gene: -
j_gene: TRBJ2-1
v_gene: TRBV12-3/TRBV12-4
CDR3nt: TGTGCCAGCAGTCCGCTCGCTACCATCTCCTACAATGAGCAGTTCTTC
CDR3aa: CASSPLATISYNEQFF

abundance: -
d_gene: TRBD1
j_gene: TRBJ2-1
v_gene: TRBV20-1
CDR3nt: TGCAGTGCTGCAAGGTCTTTGGGACAGGGCCACAATGAGCAGTTCTTC
CDR3aa: CSAARSLGQGHNEQFF

abundance: many
d_gene: TRBD1
j_gene: TRBJ2-3
v_gene: TRBV12-3/TRBV12-4
CDR3nt: TGTGCCAGCAGTTTCAACAGGGGAACAGATACGCAGTATTTT
CDR3aa: CASSFNRGTDTQYF

abundance: -
d_gene: TRBD2
j_gene: TRBJ2-1
v_gene: TRBV28
CDR3nt: TGTGCCAGCAGTTTCATTCCCGGGACTAGCGAACCCCGTAGGTACAATGAGCAGTTCTTC
CDR3aa: CASSFIPGTSEPRRYNEQFF